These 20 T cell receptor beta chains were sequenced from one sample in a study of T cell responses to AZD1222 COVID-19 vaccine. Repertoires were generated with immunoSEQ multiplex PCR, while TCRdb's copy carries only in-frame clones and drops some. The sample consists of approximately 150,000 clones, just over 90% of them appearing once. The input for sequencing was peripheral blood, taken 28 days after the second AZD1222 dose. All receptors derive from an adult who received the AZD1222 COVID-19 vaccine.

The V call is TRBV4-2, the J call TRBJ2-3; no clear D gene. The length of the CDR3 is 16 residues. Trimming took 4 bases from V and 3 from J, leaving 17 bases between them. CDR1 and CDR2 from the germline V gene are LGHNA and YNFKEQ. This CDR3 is CASSPQGQVETDTQYF. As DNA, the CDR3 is TGTGCCAGCAGCCCACAAGGTCAGGTAGAGACAGATACGCAGTATTTT.

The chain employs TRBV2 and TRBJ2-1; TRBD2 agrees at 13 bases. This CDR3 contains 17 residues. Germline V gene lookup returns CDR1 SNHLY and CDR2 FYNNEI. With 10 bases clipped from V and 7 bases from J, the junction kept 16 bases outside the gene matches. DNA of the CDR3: TGTGCCACTTCGGGACTAGCGGGGTTAGGTTTAATGAATGAGCAGTTCTTC. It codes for CATSGLAGLGLMNEQFF.

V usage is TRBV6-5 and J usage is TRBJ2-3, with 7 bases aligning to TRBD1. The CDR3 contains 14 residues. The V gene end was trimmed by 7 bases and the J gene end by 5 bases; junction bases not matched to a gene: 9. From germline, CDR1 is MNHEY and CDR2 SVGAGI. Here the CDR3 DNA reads TGTGCCAGCAATCGACAGGGTAGTGGAGATACGCAGTATTTT. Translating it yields CASNRQGSGDTQYF.

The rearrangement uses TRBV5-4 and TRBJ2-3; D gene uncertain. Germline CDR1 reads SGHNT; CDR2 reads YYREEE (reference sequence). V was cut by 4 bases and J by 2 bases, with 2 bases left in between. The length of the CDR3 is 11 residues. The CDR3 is CASSHTDTQYF. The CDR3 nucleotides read TGTGCCAGCAGCCACACAGATACGCAGTATTTT.

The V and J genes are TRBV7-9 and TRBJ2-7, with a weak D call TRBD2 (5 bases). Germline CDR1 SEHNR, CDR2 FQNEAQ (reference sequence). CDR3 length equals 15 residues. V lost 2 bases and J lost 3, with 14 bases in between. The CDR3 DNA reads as TGTGCCAGCAGCTTATGGGGATCCGGAGGCTACGAGCAGTACTTC. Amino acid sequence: CASSLWGSGGYEQYF.

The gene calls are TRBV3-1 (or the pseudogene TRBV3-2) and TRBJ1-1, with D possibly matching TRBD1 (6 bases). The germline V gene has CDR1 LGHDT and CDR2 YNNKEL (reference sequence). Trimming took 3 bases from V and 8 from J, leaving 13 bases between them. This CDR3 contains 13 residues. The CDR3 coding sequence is TGTGCCAGCAGCCAGCTGACAGGACCCGAAGCTTTCTTT. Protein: CASSQLTGPEAFF.

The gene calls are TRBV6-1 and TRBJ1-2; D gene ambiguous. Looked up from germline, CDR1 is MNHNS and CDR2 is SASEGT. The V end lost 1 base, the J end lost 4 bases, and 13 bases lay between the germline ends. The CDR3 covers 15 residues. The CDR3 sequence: CASSEGGFGLYGYTF. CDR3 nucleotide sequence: TGTGCCAGCAGTGAAGGGGGTTTCGGCCTCTATGGCTACACCTTC.

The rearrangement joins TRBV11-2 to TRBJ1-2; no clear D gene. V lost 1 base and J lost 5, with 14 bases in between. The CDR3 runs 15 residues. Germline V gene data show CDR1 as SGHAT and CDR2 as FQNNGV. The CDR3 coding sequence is TGTGCCAGCAGCTTAGTGGTGGGCCCCCTGTATGGCTACACCTTC. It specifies CASSLVVGPLYGYTF. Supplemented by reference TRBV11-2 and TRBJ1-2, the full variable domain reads EAGVAQSPRYKIIEKRQSVAFWCNPISGHATLYWYQQILGQGPKLLIQFQNNGVVDDSQLPKDRFSAERLKGVDSTLKIQPAKLEDSAVYLCASSLVVGPLYGYTFGSGTRLTVV.

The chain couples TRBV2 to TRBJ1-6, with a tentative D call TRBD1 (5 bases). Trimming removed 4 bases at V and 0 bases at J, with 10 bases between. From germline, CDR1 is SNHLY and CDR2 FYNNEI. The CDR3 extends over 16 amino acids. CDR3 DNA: TGTGCCAGCAGTGGGGGGTTATCCTCCTATAATTCACCCCTCCACTTT. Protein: CASSGGLSSYNSPLHF.

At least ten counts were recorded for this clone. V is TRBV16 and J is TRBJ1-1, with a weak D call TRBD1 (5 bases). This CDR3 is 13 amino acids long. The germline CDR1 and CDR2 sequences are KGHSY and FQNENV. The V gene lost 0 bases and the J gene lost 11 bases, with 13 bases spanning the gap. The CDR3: CASSQSREGMAFF. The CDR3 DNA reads TGTGCCAGCAGCCAATCGAGAGAGGGGATGGCTTTCTTT.

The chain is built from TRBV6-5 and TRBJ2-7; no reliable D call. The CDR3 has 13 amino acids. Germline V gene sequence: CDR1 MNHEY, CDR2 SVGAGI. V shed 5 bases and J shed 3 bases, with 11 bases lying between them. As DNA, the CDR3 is TGTGCCAGCAGTACGCCCCAGAACTACGAGCAGTACTTC. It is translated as CASSTPQNYEQYF.

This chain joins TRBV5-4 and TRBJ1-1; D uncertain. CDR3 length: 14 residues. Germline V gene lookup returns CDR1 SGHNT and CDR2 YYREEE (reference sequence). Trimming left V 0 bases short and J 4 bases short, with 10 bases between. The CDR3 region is CASSLDPGGTEAFF. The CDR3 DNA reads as TGTGCCAGCAGCTTGGACCCGGGTGGCACTGAAGCTTTCTTT.

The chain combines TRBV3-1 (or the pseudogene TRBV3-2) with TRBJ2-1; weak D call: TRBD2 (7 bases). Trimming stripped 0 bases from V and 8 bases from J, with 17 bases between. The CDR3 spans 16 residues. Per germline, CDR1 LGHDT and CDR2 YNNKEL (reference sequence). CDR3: CASSQDAEGGEDEQFF. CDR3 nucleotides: TGTGCCAGCAGCCAAGATGCGGAGGGGGGGGAGGATGAGCAGTTCTTC.

The CDR3 coding sequence is TGTGCCAGCAGTCCCCGGGACAGGTCATACACAGATACGCAGTATTTT. It encodes CASSPRDRSYTDTQYF. V gene TRBV27 combines with J gene TRBJ2-3, with TRBD1 identical over 8 bases. The CDR3 extends over 16 amino acids. J was trimmed by 2 bases and V by 5 bases; bases with no gene match: 9. Germline V lookup: CDR1 MNHEY, CDR2 SMNVEV (reference sequence).

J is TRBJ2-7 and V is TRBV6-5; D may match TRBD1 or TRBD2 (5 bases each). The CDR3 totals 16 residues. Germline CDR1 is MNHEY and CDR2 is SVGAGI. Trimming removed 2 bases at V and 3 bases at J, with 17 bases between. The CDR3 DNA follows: TGTGCCAGCAGTTACGCTCGGGGTGGGGCCAACTACGAGCAGTACTTC. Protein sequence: CASSYARGGANYEQYF.

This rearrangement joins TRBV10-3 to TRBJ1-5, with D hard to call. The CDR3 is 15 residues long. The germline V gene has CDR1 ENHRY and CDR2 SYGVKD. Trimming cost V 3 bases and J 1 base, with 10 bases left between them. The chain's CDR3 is CAISDRVGSNQPQHF. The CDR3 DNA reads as TGTGCCATCAGTGACCGGGTAGGAAGCAATCAGCCCCAGCATTTT.

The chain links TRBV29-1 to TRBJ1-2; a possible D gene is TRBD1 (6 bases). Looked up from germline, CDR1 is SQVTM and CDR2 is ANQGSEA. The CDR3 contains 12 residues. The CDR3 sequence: CNAGGQGHGYTF. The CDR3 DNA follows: TGCAACGCGGGGGGGCAAGGGCATGGCTACACCTTC. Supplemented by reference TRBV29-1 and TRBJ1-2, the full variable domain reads SAVISQKPSRDICQRGTSLTIQCQVDSQVTMMFWYRQQPGQSLTLIATANQGSEATYESGFVIDKFPISRPNLTFSTLTVSNMSPEDSSIYLCNAGGQGHGYTFGSGTRLTVV.

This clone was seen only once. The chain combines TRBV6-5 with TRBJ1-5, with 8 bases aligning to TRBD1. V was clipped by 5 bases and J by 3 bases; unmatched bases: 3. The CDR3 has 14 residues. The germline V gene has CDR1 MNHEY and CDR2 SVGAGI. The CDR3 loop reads CASSKTGDNQPQHF. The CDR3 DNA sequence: TGTGCCAGCAGTAAGACAGGGGACAATCAGCCCCAGCATTTT.

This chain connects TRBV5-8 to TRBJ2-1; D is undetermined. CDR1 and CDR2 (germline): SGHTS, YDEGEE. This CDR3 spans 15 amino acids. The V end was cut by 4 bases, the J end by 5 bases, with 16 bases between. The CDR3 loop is CASSLPLGSHNEQFF. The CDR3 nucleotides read TGTGCCAGCAGCCTGCCTCTGGGGTCTCACAATGAGCAGTTCTTC.

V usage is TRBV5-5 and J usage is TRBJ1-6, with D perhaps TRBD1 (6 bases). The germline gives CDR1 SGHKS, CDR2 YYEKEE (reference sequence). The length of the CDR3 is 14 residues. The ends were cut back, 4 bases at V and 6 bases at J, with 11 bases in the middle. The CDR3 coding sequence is TGTGCCAGCAGCGGGGGCAGGGGTAATTCACCCCTCCACTTT. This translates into CASSGGRGNSPLHF.